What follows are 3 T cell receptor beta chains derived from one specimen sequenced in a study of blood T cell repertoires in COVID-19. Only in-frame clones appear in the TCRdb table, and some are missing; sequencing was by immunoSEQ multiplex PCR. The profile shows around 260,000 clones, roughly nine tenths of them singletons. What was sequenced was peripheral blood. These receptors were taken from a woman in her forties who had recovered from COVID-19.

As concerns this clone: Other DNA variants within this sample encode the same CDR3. Written as DNA, the CDR3 is TGCGCCAGCAGCTTAGCGGGACAGGGCTACGAGCAGTACTTC. Residues: CASSLAGQGYEQYF. The rearrangement links TRBV5-1 to TRBJ2-7, with TRBD1 matching over 9 bases. CDR3 size: 14 residues. The trim removed 2 bases at V and 3 bases at J, leaving 3 bases unmatched. Looked up from germline, CDR1 is SGHRS and CDR2 is YFSETQ.

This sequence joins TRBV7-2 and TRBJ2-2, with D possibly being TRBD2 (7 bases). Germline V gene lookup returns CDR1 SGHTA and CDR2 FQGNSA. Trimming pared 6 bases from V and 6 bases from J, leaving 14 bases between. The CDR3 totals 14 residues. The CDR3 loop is CASSRGAGAGELFF. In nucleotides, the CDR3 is TGTGCCAGCAGTCGGGGGGCCGGAGCCGGGGAGCTGTTTTTT.

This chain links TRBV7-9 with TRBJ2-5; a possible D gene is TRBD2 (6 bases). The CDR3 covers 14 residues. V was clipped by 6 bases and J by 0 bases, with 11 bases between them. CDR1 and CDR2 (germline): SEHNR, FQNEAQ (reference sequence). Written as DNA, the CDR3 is TGTGCCAGCAGAACCATAGCGGACCAAGAGACCCAGTACTTC. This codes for CASRTIADQETQYF.